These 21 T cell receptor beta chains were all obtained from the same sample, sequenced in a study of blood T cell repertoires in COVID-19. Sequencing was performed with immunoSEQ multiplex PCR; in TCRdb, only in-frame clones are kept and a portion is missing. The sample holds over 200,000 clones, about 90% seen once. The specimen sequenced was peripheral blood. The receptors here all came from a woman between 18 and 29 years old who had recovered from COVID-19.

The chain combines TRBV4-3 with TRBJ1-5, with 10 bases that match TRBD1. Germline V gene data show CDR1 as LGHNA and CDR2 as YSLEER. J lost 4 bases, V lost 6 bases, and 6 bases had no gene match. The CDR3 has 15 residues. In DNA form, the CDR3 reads TGCGCCAGCAGTTGGGACAGGGGAAGAAATCAGCCCCAGCATTTT. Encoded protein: CASSWDRGRNQPQHF.

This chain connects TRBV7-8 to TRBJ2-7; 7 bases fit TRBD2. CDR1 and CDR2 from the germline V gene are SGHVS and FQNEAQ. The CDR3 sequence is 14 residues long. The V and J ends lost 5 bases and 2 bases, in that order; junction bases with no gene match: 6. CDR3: CASSTAGLTYEQYF. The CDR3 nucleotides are TGTGCCAGCAGCACAGCGGGACTGACCTACGAGCAGTACTTC.

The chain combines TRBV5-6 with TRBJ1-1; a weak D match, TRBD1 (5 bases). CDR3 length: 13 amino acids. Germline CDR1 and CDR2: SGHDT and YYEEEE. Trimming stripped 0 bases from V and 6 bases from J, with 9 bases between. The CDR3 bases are TGTGCCAGCAGCTTGGGTAGGGGCCCTGAAGCTTTCTTT. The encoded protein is CASSLGRGPEAFF.

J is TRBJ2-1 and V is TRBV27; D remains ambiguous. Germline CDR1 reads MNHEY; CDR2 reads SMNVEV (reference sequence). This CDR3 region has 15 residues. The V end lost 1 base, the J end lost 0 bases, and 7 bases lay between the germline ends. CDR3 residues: CASSLYSSSYNEQFF. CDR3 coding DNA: TGTGCCAGCAGTTTATACTCGAGCTCCTACAATGAGCAGTTCTTC.

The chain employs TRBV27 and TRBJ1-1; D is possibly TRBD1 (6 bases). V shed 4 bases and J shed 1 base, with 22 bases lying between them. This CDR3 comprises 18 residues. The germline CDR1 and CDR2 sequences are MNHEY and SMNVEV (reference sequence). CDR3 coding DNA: TGTGCCAGCAGTTCACCCCCCTCGATGGACAGCAAGAACACTGAAGCTTTCTTT. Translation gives CASSSPPSMDSKNTEAFF.

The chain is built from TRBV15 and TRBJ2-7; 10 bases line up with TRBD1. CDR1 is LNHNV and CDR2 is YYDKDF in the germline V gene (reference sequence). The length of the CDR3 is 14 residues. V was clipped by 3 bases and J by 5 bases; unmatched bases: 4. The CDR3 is CATSSRDRGHEQYF. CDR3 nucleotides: TGTGCCACCAGCAGTCGGGACAGGGGTCACGAGCAGTACTTC.

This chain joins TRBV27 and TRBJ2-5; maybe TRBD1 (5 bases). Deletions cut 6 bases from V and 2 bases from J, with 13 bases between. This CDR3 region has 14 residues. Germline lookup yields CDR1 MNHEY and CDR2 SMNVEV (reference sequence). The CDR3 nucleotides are TGTGCCAGCAGATCAAGCAGGGTACAAGAGACCCAGTACTTC. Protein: CASRSSRVQETQYF.

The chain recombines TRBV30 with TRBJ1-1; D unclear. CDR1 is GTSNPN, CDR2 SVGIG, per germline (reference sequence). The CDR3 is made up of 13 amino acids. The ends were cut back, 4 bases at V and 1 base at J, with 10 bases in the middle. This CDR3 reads CAWNSGRNTEAFF. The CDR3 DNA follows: TGTGCCTGGAACTCCGGGAGGAACACTGAAGCTTTCTTT.

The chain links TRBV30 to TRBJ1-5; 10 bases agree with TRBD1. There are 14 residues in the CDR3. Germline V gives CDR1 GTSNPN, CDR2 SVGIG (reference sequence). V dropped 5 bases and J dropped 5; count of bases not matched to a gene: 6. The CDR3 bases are TGTGCCTGGGACAGGGGGCTCACGGATCAGCCCCAGCATTTT. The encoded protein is CAWDRGLTDQPQHF.

CDR3 DNA sequence: TGTGCCAGCAGCTTAACCGGCAGGGGGCAGGGAAACACCATATATTTT. Amino acid sequence: CASSLTGRGQGNTIYF. The V gene is TRBV13, the J gene TRBJ1-3, with 8 bases lining up with TRBD1. The CDR3 extends over 16 amino acids. CDR1 and CDR2 from the germline V gene are PRHDT and FYEKMQ (reference sequence). V lost 2 bases to trimming and J lost 4 bases; unmatched junction nucleotides: 7.

CDR3 amino acids: CASSPGSGRLPNEQFF. The CDR3, as DNA: TGCGCCAGCAGCCCGGGTAGCGGGAGATTACCCAATGAGCAGTTCTTC. The J gene is TRBJ2-1, the V gene TRBV5-1; TRBD2 matches at 9 bases. Per germline, CDR1 SGHRS and CDR2 YFSETQ. The CDR3 sequence is 16 residues long. V lost 4 bases, J lost 6 bases, and 11 bases stayed unmatched.

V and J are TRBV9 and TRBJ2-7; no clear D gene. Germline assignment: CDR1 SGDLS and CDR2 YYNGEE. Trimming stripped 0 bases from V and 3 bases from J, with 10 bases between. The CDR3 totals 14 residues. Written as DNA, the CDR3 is TGTGCCAGCAGCGTAGGTCCAGTTGTCTACGAGCAGTACTTC. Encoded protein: CASSVGPVVYEQYF.

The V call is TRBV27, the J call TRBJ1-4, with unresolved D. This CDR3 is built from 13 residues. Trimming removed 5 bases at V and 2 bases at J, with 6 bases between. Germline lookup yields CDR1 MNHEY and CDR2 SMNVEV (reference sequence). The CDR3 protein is CASSILTNEKLFF. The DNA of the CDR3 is TGTGCCAGCAGTATACTTACTAATGAAAAACTGTTTTTT.

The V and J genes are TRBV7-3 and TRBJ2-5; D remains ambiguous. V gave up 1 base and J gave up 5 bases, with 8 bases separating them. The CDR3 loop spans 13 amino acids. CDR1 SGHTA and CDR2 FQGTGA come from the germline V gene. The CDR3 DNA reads TGTGCCAGCAGCTTAATTCCGCGCGAGACCCAGTACTTC. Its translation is CASSLIPRETQYF.

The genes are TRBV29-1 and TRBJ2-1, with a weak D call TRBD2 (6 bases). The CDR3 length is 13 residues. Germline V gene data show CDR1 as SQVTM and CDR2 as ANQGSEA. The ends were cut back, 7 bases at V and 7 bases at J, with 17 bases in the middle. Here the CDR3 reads CSGTGLSWNEQFF. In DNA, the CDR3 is TGCAGCGGGACTGGACTAAGTTGGAATGAGCAGTTCTTC.

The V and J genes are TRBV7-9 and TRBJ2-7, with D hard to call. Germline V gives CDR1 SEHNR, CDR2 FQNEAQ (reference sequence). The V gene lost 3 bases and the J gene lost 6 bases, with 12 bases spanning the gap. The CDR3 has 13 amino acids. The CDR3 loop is CASSLRAPPEQYF. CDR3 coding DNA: TGTGCCAGCAGCTTGAGAGCACCCCCCGAGCAGTACTTC. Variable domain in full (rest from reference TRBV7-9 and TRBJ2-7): DTGVSQNPRHKITKRGQNVTFRCDPISEHNRLYWYRQTLGQGPEFLTYFQNEAQLEKSRLLSDRFSAERPKGSFSTLEIQRTEQGDSAMYLCASSLRAPPEQYFGPGTRLTVT.

The CDR3 DNA reads as TGTGCCAGCAGTGGTAGCGGGAGGATCACAGATACGCAGTATTTT. It translates to CASSGSGRITDTQYF. The rearrangement uses TRBV2 and TRBJ2-3; 10 nucleotides align to TRBD2. CDR3 length equals 15 residues. Germline V gives CDR1 SNHLY, CDR2 FYNNEI. The V gene end was trimmed by 4 bases and the J gene end by 2 bases; junction bases not matched to a gene: 3.

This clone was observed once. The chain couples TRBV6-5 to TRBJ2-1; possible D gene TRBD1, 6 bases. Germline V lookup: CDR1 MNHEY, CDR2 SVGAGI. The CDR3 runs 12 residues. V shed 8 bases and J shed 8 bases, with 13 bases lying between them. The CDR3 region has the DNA TGTGCCAGCGAGGGGGAGTCCGATGAGCAGTTCTTC. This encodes CASEGESDEQFF.

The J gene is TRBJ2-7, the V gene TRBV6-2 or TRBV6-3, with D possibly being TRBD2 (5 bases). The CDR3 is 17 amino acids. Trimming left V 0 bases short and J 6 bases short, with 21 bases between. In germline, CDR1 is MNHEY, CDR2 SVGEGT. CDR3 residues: CASSYSLERGNKGEQYF. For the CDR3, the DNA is TGTGCCAGCAGTTACTCCCTAGAACGGGGTAACAAGGGCGAGCAGTACTTC.

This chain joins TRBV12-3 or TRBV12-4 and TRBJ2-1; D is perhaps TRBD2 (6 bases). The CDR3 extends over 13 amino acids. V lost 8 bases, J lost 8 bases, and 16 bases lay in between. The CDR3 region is CASSYRERYEQFF. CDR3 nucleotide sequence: TGTGCCAGCTCCTACCGGGAGAGGTATGAGCAGTTCTTC.

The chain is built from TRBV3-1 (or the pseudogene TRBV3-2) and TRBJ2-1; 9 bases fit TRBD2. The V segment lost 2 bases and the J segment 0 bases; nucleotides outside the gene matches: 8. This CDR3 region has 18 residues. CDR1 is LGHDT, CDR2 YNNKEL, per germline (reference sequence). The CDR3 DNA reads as TGTGCCAGCAGCCAAAGGGGCAGCGGGAGGAGCTCCTACAATGAGCAGTTCTTC. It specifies CASSQRGSGRSSYNEQFF.